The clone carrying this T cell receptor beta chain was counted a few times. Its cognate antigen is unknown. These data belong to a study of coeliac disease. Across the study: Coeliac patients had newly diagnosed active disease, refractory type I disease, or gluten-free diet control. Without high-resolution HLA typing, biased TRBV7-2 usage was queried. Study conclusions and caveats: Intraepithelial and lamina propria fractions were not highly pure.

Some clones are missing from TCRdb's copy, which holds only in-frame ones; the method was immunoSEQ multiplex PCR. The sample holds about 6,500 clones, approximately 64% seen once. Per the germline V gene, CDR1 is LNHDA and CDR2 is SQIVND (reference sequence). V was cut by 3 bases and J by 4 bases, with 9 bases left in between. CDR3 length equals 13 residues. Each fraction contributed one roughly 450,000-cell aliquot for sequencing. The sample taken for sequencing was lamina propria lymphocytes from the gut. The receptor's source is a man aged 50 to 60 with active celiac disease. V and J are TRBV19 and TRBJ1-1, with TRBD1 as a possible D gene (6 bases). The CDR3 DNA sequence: TGTGCCAGTAGTATGGGGGCTGGCACTGAAGCTTTCTTT. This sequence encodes CASSMGAGTEAFF.